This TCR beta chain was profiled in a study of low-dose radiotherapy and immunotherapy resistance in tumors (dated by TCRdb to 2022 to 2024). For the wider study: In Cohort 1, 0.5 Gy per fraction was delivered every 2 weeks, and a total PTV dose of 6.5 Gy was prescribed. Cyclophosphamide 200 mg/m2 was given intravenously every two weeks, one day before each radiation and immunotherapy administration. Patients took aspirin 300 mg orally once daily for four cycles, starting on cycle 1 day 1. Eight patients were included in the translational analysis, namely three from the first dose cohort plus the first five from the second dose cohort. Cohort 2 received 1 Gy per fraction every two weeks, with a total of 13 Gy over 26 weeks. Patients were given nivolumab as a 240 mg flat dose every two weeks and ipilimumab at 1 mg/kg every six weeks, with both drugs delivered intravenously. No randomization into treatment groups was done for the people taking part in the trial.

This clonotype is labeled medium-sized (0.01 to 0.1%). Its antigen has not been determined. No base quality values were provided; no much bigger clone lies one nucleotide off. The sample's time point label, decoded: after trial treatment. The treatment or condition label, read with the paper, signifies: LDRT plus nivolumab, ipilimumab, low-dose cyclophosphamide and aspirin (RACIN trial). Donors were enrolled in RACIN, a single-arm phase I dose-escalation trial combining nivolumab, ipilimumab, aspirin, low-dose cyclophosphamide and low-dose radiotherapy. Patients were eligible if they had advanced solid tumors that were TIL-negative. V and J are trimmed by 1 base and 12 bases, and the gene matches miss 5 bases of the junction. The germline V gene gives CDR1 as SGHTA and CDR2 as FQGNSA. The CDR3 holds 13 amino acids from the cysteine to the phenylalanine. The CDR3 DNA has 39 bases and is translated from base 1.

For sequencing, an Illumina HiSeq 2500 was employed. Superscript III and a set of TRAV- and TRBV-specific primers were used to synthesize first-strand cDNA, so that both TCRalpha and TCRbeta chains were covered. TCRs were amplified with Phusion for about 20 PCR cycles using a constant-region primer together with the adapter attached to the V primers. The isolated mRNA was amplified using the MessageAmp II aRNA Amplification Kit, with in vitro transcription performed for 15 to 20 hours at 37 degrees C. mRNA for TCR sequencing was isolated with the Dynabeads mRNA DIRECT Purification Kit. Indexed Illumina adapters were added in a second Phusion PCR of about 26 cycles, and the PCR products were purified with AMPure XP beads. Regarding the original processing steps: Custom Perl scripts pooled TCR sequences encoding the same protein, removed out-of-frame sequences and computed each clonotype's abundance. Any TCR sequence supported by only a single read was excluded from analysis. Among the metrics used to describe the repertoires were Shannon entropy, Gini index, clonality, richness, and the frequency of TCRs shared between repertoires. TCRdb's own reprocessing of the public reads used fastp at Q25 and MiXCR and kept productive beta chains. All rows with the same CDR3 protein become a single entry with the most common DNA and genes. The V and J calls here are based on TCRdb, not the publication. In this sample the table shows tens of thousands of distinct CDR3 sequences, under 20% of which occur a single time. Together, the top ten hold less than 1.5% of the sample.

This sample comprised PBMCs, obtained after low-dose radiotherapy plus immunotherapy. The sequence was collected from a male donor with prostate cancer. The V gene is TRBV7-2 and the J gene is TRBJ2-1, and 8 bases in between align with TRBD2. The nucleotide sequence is TGTGCCAGCAGCTTAGGTTGGACTAGCAGGCAGTTCTTC. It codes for CASSLGWTSRQFF.